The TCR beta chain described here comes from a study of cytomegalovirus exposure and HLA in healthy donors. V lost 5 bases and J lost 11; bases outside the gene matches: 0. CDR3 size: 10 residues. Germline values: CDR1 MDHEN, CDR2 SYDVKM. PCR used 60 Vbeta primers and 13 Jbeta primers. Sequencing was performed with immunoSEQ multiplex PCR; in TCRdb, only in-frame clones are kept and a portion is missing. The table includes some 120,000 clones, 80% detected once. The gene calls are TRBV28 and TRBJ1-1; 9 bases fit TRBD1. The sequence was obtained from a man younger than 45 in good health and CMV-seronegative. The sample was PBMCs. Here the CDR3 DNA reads TGTGCCAGCAGTGGGACAGGGGCTTTCTTT. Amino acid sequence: CASSGTGAFF. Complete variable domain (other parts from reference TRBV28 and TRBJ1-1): DVKVTQSSRYLVKRTGEKVFLECVQDMDHENMFWYRQDPGLGLRLIYFSYDVKMKEKGDIPEGYSVSREKKERFSLILESASTNQTSMYLCASSGTGAFFGQGTRLTVV.